This TCR beta chain was recorded in a study of T cells in Graves' hyperthyroidism and ophthalmopathy. What was amplified from RNA transcripts were TCR beta CDR3 regions. The TCR CDR3 was amplified in a first-round RT-PCR using the HTBI primer set. A single record per CDR3 protein comes from TCRdb applying MiXCR to the multiplex PCR reads. The sample yields hundreds of thousands of distinct CDR3 sequences, roughly a sixth seen once. Each patient was aged 18 to 65 and had newly diagnosed hyperthyroidism of under 2 months' duration. Uncontrolled infection, other autoimmune disease, pregnancy or lactation led to exclusion. CDR3 length equals 16 residues. Germline values: CDR1 SGDLS, CDR2 YYNGEE. V lost 3 bases and J lost 7; bases outside the gene matches: 12.

This chain connects TRBV9 to TRBJ1-1, with 10 bases lining up with TRBD1. The clonotype originates from a woman under 30 with Graves' hyperthyroidism. The sample comprised blood. CDR3 loop: CASSGPGQGSRREAFF. DNA for the CDR3: TGTGCCAGCAGCGGTCCGGGACAGGGGAGCCGCCGTGAAGCTTTCTTT.